This T cell receptor beta chain was sequenced for a study of blood T cell repertoires in COVID-19. Study context: PBMCs, B-cell-depleted T cells, or T cells were the source of the cDNA or gDNA that made up the material.

Under the authors' procedure: Estimates of nucleated cell counts were drawn from the amplification of reference gene primers. Here immunoSEQ multiplex PCR was the method, and the copy in TCRdb shows in-frame clones only, minus some. The DNA gave D and trimming, while V, J and clone size come from that table. The repertoire includes around 77,000 clones, 82% of them detected once, and about 19% sits in the top ten. The CDR3 spans 15 residues. Germline V gene lookup returns CDR1 MNHNY and CDR2 SVGAGI (reference sequence). V was cut by 2 bases and J by 0 bases, with 9 bases left in between. Sequenced: peripheral blood. The V gene is TRBV6-6, the J gene TRBJ2-3; D call uncertain. The receptor's source is a human donor in a cohort sampled during active COVID-19. The CDR3 bases are TGTGCCAGCAGTTACCATGTAGCTAGCACAGATACGCAGTATTTT. This sequence encodes CASSYHVASTDTQYF.